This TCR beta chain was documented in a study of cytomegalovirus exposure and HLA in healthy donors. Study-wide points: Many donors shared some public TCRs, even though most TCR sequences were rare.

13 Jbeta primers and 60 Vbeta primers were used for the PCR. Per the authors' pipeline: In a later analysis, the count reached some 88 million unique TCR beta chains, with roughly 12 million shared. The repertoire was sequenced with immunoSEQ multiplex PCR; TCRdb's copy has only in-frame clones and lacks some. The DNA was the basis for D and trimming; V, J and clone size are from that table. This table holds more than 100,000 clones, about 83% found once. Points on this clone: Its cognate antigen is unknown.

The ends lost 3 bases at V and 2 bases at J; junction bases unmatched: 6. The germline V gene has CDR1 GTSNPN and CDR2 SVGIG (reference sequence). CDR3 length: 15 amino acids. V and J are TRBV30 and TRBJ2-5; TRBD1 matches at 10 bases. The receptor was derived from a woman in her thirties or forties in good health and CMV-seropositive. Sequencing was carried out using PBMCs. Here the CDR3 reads CAWSEGTGAQETQYF. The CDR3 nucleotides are TGTGCCTGGAGCGAAGGGACAGGGGCACAAGAGACCCAGTACTTC. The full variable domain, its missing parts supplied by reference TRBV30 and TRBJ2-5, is SQTIHQWPATLVQPVGSPLSLECTVEGTSNPNLYWYRQAAGRGLQLLFYSVGIGQISSEVPQNLSASRPQDRQFILSSKKLLLSDSGFYLCAWSEGTGAQETQYFGPGTRLLVL.